This TCR beta chain was documented in a study of blood T cell repertoires in COVID-19. About the study: Spain, Italy and the United States supplied samples that represented acute and convalescent COVID-19.

Clones were read by immunoSEQ multiplex PCR, and TCRdb kept only the in-frame ones, dropping some. The sample yields roughly 250,000 clones, around 90% seen once. The study assigned cohorts using participant-reported clinical history. The source material was PBMCs or T cells enriched from blood (not recorded which). This receptor was obtained from a woman under 40 with acute COVID-19.

In DNA, the CDR3 is TGCGCCAGCAAGGACAGGGACACTGAAGCTTTCTTT. Translation: CASKDRDTEAFF. This rearrangement joins TRBV10-2 to TRBJ1-1, with 8 positions matching TRBD1. CDR3 length: 12 residues. J was trimmed by 3 bases and V by 7 bases; bases with no gene match: 1. From germline, CDR1 is WSHSY and CDR2 SAAADI.